The clone carrying this T cell receptor (beta chain) has a handful of counts. The target antigen is unknown. Repertoires were generated with immunoSEQ multiplex PCR, while TCRdb's copy carries only in-frame clones and drops some. The sample records approximately 10,000 clones, roughly 88% being singletons. This record belongs to a study of PD-1 blockade in mismatch repair-deficient tumors. Study-wide context: Patients had approximately 13 mismatch repair-deficient cancer types and were previously treated and progressing. Points from the study as a whole: Tumor-resident clones, often undetectable pretreatment in blood, expanded then contracted after pembrolizumab.

The CDR3 runs to 14 residues. Germline CDR1 is SNHLY and CDR2 is FYNNEI. The V end was cut by 6 bases, the J end by 2 bases, with 11 bases between. Time point described: roughly 10-day in vitro stimulation with candidate neoantigen peptide 7. All patients were mismatch repair deficient, assessed by either PCR or immunohistochemistry. An identically run culture lacking peptide was the fold-change baseline. The sequencing used cells cultured in vitro, collected from a patient treated with pembrolizumab. The V and J genes are TRBV2 and TRBJ1-3; no reliable D call. The TCR originated in an adult with mismatch repair-deficient cancer. The CDR3 loop is CASRREVTGNTIYF. The CDR3, as DNA: TGTGCCAGCAGGCGGGAGGTAACTGGAAACACCATATATTTT.